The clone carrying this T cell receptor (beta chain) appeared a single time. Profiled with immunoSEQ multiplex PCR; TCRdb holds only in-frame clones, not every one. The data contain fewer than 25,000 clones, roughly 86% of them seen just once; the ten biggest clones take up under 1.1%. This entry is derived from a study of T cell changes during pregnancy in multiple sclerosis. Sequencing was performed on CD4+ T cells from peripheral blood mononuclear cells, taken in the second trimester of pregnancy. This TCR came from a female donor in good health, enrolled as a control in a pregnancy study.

The CDR3 reads CASSQMGQTYEQYF. The CDR3 DNA is TGCGCCAGCAGCCAGATGGGACAGACCTACGAGCAGTACTTC. The chain joins TRBV4-3 to TRBJ2-7, with 7 bases aligning to TRBD1. This CDR3 comprises 14 residues. Trimming cost V 3 bases and J 2 bases; bases outside gene matches: 4. The V gene's germline CDR1 is LGHNA and CDR2 YSLEER.